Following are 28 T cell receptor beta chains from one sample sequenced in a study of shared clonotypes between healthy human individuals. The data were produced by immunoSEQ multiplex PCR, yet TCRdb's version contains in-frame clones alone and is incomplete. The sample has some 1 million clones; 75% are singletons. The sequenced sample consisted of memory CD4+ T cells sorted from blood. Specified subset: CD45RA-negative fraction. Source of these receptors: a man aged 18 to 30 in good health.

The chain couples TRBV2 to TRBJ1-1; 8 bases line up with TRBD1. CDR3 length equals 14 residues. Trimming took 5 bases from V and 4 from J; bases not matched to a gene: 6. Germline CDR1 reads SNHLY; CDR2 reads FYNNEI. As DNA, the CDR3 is TGTGCCAGCAGTCCCTCGACAGGGGCCACTGAAGCTTTCTTT. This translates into CASSPSTGATEAFF.

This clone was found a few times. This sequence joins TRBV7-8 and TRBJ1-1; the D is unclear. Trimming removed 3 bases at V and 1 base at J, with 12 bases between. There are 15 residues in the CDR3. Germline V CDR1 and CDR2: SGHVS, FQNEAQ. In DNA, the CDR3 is TGTGCCAGCAGCTTCCGGGCGGGTTGGAACACTGAAGCTTTCTTT. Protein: CASSFRAGWNTEAFF.

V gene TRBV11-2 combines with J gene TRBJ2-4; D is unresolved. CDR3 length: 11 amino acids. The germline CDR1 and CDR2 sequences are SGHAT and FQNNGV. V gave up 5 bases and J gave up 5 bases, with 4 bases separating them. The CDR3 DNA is TGTGCCAGCAGCCTCCAAAACATTCAGTACTTC. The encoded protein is CASSLQNIQYF.

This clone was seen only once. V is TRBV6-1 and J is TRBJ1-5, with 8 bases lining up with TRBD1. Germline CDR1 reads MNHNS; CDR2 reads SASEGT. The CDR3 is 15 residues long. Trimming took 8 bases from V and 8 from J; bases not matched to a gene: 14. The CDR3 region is CASVSGQGAYEPQHF. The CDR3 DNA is TGTGCCAGCGTGAGTGGGCAGGGGGCTTACGAGCCCCAGCATTTT.

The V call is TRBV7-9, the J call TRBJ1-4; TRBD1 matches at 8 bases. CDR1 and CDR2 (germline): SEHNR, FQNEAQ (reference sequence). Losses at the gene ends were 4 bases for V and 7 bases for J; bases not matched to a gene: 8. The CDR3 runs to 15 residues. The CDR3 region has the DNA TGTGCCAGCAGCTCTGGACAGGGCATTTCTGAAAAACTGTTTTTT. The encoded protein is CASSSGQGISEKLFF.

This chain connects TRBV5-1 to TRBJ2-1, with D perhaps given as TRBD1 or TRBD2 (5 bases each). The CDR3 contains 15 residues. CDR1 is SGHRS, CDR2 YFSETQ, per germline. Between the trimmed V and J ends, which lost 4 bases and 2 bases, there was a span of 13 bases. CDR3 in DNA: TGCGCCAGCAGCCTAGCCGACAGTACCTACAATGAGCAGTTCTTC. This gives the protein CASSLADSTYNEQFF.

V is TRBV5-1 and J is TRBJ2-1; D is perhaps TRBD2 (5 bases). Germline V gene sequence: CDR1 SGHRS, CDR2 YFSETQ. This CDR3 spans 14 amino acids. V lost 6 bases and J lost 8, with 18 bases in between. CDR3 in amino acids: CASTGSLAGDEQFF. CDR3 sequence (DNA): TGCGCCAGCACAGGTTCCCTAGCAGGTGATGAGCAGTTCTTC.

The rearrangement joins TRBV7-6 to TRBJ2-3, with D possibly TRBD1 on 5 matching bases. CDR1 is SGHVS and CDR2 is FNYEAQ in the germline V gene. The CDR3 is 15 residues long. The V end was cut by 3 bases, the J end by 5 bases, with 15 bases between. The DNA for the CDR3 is TGTGCCAGCAGCTTCTTTCAGGGTGTTGGAGATACGCAGTATTTT. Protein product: CASSFFQGVGDTQYF.

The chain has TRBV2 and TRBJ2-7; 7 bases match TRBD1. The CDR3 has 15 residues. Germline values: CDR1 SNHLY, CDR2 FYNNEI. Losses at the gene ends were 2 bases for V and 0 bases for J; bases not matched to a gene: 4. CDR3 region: CASSENRGSSYEQYF. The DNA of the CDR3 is TGTGCCAGCAGTGAAAACAGGGGCAGCTCCTACGAGCAGTACTTC.

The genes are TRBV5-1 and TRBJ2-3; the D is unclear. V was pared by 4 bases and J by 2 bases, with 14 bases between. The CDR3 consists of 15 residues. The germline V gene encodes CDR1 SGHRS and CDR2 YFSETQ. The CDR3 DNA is TGCGCCAGCAGCACGGGTCCCCCCACCACAGATACGCAGTATTTT. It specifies CASSTGPPTTDTQYF.

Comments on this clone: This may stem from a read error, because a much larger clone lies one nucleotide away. DNA of the CDR3: TGTGCCAGCAGTGACGCCACAGATACGCAGTATTTT. Residues: CASSDATDTQYF. V and J are TRBV2 and TRBJ2-3; unclear D gene. Germline CDR1 and CDR2: SNHLY and FYNNEI. The CDR3 is 12 amino acids. V was clipped by 3 bases and J by 2 bases, with 3 bases between them.

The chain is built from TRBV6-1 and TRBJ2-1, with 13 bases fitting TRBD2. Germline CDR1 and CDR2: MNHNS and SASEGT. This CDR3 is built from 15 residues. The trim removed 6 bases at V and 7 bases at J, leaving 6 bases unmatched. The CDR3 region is CASRITSGGANEQFF. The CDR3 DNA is TGTGCCAGCAGGATTACTAGCGGGGGGGCTAATGAGCAGTTCTTC.

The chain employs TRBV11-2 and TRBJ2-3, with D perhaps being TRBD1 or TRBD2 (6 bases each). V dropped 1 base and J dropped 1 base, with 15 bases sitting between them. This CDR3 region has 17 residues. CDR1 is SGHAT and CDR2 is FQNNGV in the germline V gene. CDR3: CASSLVWGARGTDTQYF. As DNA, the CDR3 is TGTGCCAGCAGCTTAGTATGGGGGGCAAGGGGCACAGATACGCAGTATTTT. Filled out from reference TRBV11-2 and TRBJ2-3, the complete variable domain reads EAGVAQSPRYKIIEKRQSVAFWCNPISGHATLYWYQQILGQGPKLLIQFQNNGVVDDSQLPKDRFSAERLKGVDSTLKIQPAKLEDSAVYLCASSLVWGARGTDTQYFGPGTRLTVL.

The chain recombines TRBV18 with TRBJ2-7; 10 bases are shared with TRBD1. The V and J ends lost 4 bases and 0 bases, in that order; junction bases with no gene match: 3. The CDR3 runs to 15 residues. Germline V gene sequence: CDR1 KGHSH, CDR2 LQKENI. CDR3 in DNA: TGTGCCAGCTCACTAGACAGGGGGCACTCCTACGAGCAGTACTTC. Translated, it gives CASSLDRGHSYEQYF.

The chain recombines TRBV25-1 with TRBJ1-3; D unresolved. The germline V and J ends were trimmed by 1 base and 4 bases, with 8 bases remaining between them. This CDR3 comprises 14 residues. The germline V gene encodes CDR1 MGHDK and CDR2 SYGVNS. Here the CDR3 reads CASSEWVEGNTIYF. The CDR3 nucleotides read TGTGCCAGCAGTGAATGGGTGGAAGGAAACACCATATATTTT.

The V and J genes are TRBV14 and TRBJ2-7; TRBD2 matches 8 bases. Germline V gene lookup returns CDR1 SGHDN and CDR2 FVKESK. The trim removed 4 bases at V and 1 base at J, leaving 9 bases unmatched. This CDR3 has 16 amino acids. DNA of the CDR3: TGTGCCAGCAGCCTCAGAGCGGGAGTGTCGTCCTACGAGCAGTACTTC. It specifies CASSLRAGVSSYEQYF.

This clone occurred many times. The CDR3 DNA follows: TGTGCCAGCAGCAAATCGACCCAGAAACAGGGGGAAAGGGGCAATGAGCAGTTCTTC. Translation gives CASSKSTQKQGERGNEQFF. The V and J genes are TRBV21-1 and TRBJ2-1; the D call TRBD1 from the table was never checked on the DNA. TRBV21-1 corresponds to a pseudogene. The length of the CDR3 is 19 residues.

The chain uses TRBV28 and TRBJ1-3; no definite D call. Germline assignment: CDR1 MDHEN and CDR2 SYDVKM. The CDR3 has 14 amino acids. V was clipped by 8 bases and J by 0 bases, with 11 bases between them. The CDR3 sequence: CASERLGSGNTIYF. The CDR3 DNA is TGTGCCAGCGAGAGGTTGGGCTCTGGAAACACCATATATTTT.

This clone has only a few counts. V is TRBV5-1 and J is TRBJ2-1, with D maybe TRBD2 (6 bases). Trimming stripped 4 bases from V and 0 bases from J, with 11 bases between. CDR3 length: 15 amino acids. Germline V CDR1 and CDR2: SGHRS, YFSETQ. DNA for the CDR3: TGCGCCAGCAGCCGCGTAGCGGACTCCTACAATGAGCAGTTCTTC. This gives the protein CASSRVADSYNEQFF. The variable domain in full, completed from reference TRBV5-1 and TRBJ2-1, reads KAGVTQTPRYLIKTRGQQVTLSCSPISGHRSVSWYQQTPGQGLQFLFEYFSETQRNKGNFPGRFSGRQFSNSRSEMNVSTLELGDSALYLCASSRVADSYNEQFFGPGTRLTVL.

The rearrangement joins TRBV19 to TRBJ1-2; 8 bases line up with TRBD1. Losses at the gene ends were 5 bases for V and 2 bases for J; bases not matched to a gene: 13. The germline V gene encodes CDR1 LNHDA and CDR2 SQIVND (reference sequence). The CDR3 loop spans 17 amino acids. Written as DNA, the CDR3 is TGTGCCAGTAGTCTAAACGGACAGGGAGGAATCAACTATGGCTACACCTTC. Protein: CASSLNGQGGINYGYTF.

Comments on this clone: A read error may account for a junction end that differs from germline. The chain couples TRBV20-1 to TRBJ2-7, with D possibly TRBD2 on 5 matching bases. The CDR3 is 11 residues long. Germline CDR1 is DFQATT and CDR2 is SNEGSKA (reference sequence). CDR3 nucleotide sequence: TGCAGTGCCTCCGCGGGCTACGCGCAGTACTTC. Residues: CSASAGYAQYF.

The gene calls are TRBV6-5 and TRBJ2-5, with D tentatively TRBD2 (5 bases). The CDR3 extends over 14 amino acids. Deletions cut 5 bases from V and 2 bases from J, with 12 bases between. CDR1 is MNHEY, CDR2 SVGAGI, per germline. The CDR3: CASSVLGRQETQYF. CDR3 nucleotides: TGTGCCAGCAGTGTACTAGGGCGGCAAGAGACCCAGTACTTC.

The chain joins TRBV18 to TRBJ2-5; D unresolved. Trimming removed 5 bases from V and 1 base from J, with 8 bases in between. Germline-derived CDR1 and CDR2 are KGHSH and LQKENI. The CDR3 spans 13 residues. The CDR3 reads CASSAIVQETQYF. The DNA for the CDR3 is TGTGCCAGCTCAGCAATAGTCCAAGAGACCCAGTACTTC.

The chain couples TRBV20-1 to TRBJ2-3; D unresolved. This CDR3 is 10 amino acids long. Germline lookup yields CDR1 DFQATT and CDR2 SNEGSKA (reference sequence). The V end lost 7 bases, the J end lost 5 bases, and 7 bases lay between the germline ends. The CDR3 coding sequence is TGCAGTGGTGCCTTAGATACGCAGTATTTT. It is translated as CSGALDTQYF.

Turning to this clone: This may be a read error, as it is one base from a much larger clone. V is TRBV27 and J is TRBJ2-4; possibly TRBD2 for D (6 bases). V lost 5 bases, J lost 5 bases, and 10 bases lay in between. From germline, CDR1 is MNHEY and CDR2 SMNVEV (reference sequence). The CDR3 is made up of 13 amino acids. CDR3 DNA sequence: TGTGCCAGCAGTAGGAGGGGAGAAAACATTCAGTACTTC. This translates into CASSRRGENIQYF.

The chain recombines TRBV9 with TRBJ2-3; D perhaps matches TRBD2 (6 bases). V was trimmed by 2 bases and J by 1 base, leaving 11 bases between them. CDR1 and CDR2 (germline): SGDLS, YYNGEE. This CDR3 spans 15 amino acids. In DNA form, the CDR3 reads TGTGCCAGCAGCGTTTGGGACTGGGGCACAGATACGCAGTATTTT. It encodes CASSVWDWGTDTQYF. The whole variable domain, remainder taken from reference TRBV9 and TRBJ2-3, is DSGVTQTPKHLITATGQRVTLRCSPRSGDLSVYWYQQSLDQGLQFLIQYYNGEERAKGNILERFSAQQFPDLHSELNLSSLELGDSALYFCASSVWDWGTDTQYFGPGTRLTVL.

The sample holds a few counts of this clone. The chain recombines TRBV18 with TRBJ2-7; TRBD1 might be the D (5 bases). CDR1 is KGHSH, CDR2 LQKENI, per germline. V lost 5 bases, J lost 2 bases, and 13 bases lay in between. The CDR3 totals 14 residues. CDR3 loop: CASSVTGVTYEQYF. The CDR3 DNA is TGTGCCAGCTCAGTAACAGGCGTTACCTACGAGCAGTACTTC.

This chain's CDR3 is CASSLGGLAGVAKNIQYF. CDR3 nucleotide sequence: TGTGCCAGCAGCTTGGGCGGGCTAGCGGGGGTGGCCAAAAACATTCAGTACTTC. The rearrangement links TRBV5-4 to TRBJ2-4; TRBD2 matches 10 bases. CDR3 length: 18 residues. J gave up 1 base and V 0 bases, and 7 bases lay outside the gene matches. Germline-derived CDR1 and CDR2 are SGHNT and YYREEE (reference sequence).